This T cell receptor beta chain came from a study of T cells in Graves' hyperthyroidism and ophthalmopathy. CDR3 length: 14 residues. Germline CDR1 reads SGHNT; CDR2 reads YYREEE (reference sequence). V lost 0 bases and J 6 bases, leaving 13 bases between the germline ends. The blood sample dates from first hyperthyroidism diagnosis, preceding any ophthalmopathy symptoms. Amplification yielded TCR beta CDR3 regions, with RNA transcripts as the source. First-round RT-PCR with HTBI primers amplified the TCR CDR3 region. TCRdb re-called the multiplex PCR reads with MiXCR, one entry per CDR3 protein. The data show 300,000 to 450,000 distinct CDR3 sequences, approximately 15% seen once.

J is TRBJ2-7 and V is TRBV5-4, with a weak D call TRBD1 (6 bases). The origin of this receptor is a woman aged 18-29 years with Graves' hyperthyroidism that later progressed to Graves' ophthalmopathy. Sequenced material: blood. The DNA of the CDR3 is TGTGCCAGCAGCTTGGGGGACAACCTAGTCGAGCAGTACTTC. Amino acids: CASSLGDNLVEQYF.